This T cell receptor beta chain was observed in a study of T cell clones after liver transplantation. The CDR3 spans 15 residues. Germline V lookup: CDR1 MNHEY, CDR2 SMNVEV (reference sequence). Trimming removed 5 bases from V and 8 bases from J, with 19 bases in between. Profiled with immunoSEQ multiplex PCR; TCRdb holds only in-frame clones, not every one. The sample holds about 120,000 clones, approximately 90% seen once. The gene calls are TRBV27 and TRBJ2-1, with D perhaps being TRBD1 or TRBD2 (7 bases each). The sequence came from a human patient who received a liver transplant. Some T cells may be supplied by the graft donor. Sequences were derived from CD4+ T cells from blood, sampled 12 months after liver transplant. The CDR3 DNA sequence: TGTGCCAGCAGTGCCCCAGGGGGAGGGCTTCATGAGCAGTTCTTC. It is translated as CASSAPGGGLHEQFF.